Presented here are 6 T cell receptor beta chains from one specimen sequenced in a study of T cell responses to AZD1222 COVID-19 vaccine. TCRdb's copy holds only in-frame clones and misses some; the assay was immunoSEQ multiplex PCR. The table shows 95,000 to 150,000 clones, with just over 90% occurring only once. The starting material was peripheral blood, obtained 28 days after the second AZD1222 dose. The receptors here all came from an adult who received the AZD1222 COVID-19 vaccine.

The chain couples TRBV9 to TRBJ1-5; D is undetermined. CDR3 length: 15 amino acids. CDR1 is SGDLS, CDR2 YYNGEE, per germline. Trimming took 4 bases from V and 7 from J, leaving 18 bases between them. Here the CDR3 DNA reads TGTGCCAGCAGCTCCGAAGGACTAATGGGACAGCCCCAGCATTTT. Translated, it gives CASSSEGLMGQPQHF.

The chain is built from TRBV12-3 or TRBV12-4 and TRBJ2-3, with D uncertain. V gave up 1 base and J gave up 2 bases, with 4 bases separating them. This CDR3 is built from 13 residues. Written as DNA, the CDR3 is TGTGCCAGCAGTTTAGGTCTCACAGATACGCAGTATTTT. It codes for CASSLGLTDTQYF.

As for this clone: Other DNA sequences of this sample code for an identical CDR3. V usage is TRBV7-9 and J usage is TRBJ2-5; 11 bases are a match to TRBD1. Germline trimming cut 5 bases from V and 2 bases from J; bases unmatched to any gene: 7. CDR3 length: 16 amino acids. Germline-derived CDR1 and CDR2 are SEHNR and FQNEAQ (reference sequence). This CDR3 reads CASSLGDRGLQETQYF. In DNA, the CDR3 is TGTGCCAGCAGCCTTGGGGACAGGGGGTTACAAGAGACCCAGTACTTC.

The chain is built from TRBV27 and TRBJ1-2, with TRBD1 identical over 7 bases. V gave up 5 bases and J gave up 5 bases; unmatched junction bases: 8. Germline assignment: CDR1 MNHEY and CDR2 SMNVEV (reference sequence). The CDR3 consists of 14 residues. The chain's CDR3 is CASSPTTGRYGYTF. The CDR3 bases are TGTGCCAGCAGTCCTACGACAGGGAGGTATGGCTACACCTTC.

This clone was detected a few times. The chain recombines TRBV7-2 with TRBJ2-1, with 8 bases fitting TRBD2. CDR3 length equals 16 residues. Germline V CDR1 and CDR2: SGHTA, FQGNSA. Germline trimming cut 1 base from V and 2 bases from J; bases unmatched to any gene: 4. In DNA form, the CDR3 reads TGTGCCAGCAGCTTAGGAGCGGGGGTGCCCTACAATGAGCAGTTCTTC. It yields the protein CASSLGAGVPYNEQFF.

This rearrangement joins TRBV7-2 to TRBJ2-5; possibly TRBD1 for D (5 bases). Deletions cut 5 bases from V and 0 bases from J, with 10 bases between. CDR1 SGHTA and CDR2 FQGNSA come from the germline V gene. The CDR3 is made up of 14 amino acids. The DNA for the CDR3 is TGTGCCAGCAGCAAGGACACCAACCAAGAGACCCAGTACTTC. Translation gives CASSKDTNQETQYF.